Listed here is a single TCR beta chain. This clone appeared a few times. Its antigen specificity is not known. No base quality values were provided; no much bigger clone lies one nucleotide off. This sample stems from a study of CXCR4 blockade with PD-1 therapy in pancreatic cancer (dated by TCRdb to between 2018 and 2021). In the study overall: The study analyzed resected pancreatic ductal adenocarcinoma using multiplex immunohistochemistry and TCRbeta immunosequencing, along with ex vivo slice culture to test PD-1 and CXCR4 blockade. Two geographically distinct regions were TCR-sequenced from each of about six tumors to assess intratumoral heterogeneity.

None of the patients whose archived tumor blocks were used had received neoadjuvant therapy prior to resection. In the preserved-tissue arm, the study used about 31 surgical resection samples taken from some 22 pancreatic ductal adenocarcinoma patients who had not previously been treated. DNA for the resection arm was extracted from ten 5-micron curls of FFPE tumor lying next to the multiplex immunohistochemistry slide. The CDR3 runs 12 residues from the cysteine to the phenylalanine. Only the CDR3 part of the read is kept: 36 bases, read in frame from the first base. Cut back by 2 bases and 5 bases, the V and J ends lie 6 bases apart. Reading the germline V gene gives CDR1 MNHGY and CDR2 SAAAGT. TCRbeta CDR3 regions were immunosequenced from extracted DNA using the immunoSEQ Assay at Adaptive Biotechnologies. Regarding the original processing steps: To measure the absolute abundance of each unique TCRbeta CDR3, the sequences were collapsed and filtered. Clonality, calculated using only productive in-frame rearrangements, was defined as 1 minus Pielou's evenness. Regional overlap tracked the top 100 nucleotide rearrangements across paired samples, with Morisita index comparing paired versus unrelated samples. Convergence of nucleotide rearrangements onto identical amino acid sequences was assessed with the immunoSEQ Rearrangement Details tool. As stored in TCRdb, this immuneACCESS dataset retains in-frame rearrangements with V and J assigned. A fraction of the clones does not appear; measured against another copy, unresolved V genes explain less than half of the discrepancy, and the remainder lacks a known reason. V and J calls and clone size are those listed in that table; D and trimming were worked out from the DNA. The sample has 5,000 to 6,500 clones on record, roughly 36% of them singletons. Over 10% of the sample goes to the ten largest clones.

Broader findings and caveats from the paper: Because only TCRbeta chains were sequenced, true antigen-specificity overlap among convergent dominant clones remained unconfirmed while awaiting paired alpha-beta single-cell sequencing. Tumors showed clonal expansion, with mean productive clonality about 0.14 versus 0.054 in healthy blood, but clonality did not correlate with survival. A strong correlation was found between the frequency of an amino acid clone and the number of distinct nucleotide rearrangements encoding that clone, which suggests convergent selection driven by common tumor antigens.

The V and J segments used are TRBV6-8 and TRBJ2-5, with no confident D gene call. Specimen: tumor tissue. This TCR came from a human donor with pancreatic ductal adenocarcinoma. This receptor carries the CDR3 CASSYARETQYF. The sequenced DNA is TGTGCCAGCAGTTACGCTCGGGAGACCCAGTACTTC.